This T cell receptor (beta chain) stems from a study of blood T cell repertoires in COVID-19 (TCRdb year 2020). As for the study more broadly: The collaborator samples originated in the United States, Italy and Spain and spanned the acute and convalescent phases of COVID-19. A de-identified subject ID, COVID-19 status, age in years and sex were almost always included in the sample metadata. Where available, HLA class I and class II types were taken from metadata supplied by the sample provider and were not determined by assay-based typing. Samples came from the ongoing ImmuneRACE study (first 160 participants) plus 1,254 subjects from 6 global collaborators. The repertoires were released in a freely available public database meant as a resource for research on the immune response to SARS-CoV-2. The material from the prospective study consisted of cDNA or gDNA derived from T cells, B-cell-depleted T cells, or PBMCs. The dataset comprised deeply sampled blood TCRbeta repertoires from subjects exposed to, actively infected with, or recovered from COVID-19.

The collaborating institutions used their own protocols to collect whole blood in K2EDTA tubes. For TCRbeta analysis, collaborator samples were shipped as frozen whole blood, as isolated PBMCs, or as DNA extracted from either sample type. The CDR3 has 17 amino acids, counting the end cysteine and phenylalanine. The retained sequence is limited to the CDR3, 51 bases, with the frame set at the first base. Sequences MGHRA (CDR1) and YSYEKL (CDR2) are obtained from the germline V gene. The V and J ends are trimmed by 3 bases and 4 bases, leaving 21 bases between them. TCRbeta CDR3 regions were amplified from genomic DNA using the immunoSEQ Assay, a bias-controlled multiplex PCR. From the authors' description of their analysis: The number of nucleated cells in each sample was estimated from the amplification of reference gene primers within the assay. Sequence reads were collapsed and filtered to measure the absolute abundance of every unique TCRbeta CDR3 rearrangement. For each sample, productive Simpson clonality was calculated as the square root of Simpson's diversity index across productive rearrangements. TCRdb stores this immuneACCESS table with in-frame sequences only. Part of the clones is absent; in the studies checked, under half of the shortfall reflects unresolved V genes, and no reason is known for the rest. The V and J calls and the clone size are those of that table, but D and trimming were determined from the DNA. The table for this sample lists about 76,000 clones; around 90% of them were counted only once. Of the sample, 8.3% falls within the top ten clones.

General study outcomes and caveats: The amount of clinical and demographic metadata varied by source and participant and was provided uncurated.

On this clone: Its antigen has not been determined. Nothing much larger sits one base from this clone, and base qualities are not available.

The chain couples TRBV4-1 to TRBJ1-1, with no confidently assigned D gene. The TCR originated in a man under 40 with acute or convalescent COVID-19. Sequencing was performed on peripheral blood. CDR3 loop: CASSHLMEQTYRTEAFF. Here is the DNA: TGCGCCAGCAGCCATTTGATGGAACAGACCTATCGCACTGAAGCTTTCTTT.